The sequence of this TCR beta chain was determined in a study of blood T cell repertoires in COVID-19. Study summary: From the United States, Italy and Spain came samples of acute and convalescent COVID-19. T cells, B-cell-depleted T cells, or PBMCs supplied cDNA or gDNA.

Original handling: It was from reference gene primer amplification that nucleated cell counts were estimated. Only in-frame clones appear in the TCRdb table, and some are missing; sequencing was by immunoSEQ multiplex PCR. The D gene and trimming were derived from the DNA, and the V and J assignments and clone size from that table. The repertoire holds more than 110,000 clones, with about nine tenths as singletons. Germline CDR1 LNHNV, CDR2 YYDKDF (reference sequence). V shed 4 bases and J 5 bases; nucleotides not matched to a gene: 8. The CDR3 extends over 17 amino acids. The chain is built from TRBV15 and TRBJ2-1; TRBD2 aligns across 13 bases. The sequencing input was peripheral blood. The source is a woman older than 75 with acute or convalescent COVID-19. Here the CDR3 reads CATSKTPGLAGNNEQFF. The CDR3 DNA reads TGTGCCACCAGCAAGACTCCGGGACTAGCGGGGAACAATGAGCAGTTCTTC.